This T cell receptor beta chain was recorded in a study of blood T cell repertoires in COVID-19. Study summary: The United States, Italy and Spain provided the acute and convalescent COVID-19 samples. Sample material is recorded as cDNA or gDNA derived from T cells, B-cell-depleted T cells, or PBMCs.

Profiled with immunoSEQ multiplex PCR; TCRdb holds only in-frame clones, not every one. Of approximately 160,000 clones in the sample, around 86% were seen once. The CDR3 totals 14 residues. Germline-derived CDR1 and CDR2 are SGHTA and FQGNSA. V was shortened by 4 bases and J by 5 bases, with 14 bases between the two germline ends. The sequenced sample consisted of peripheral blood. The rearrangement uses TRBV7-2 and TRBJ2-5, with a tentative D call TRBD2 (5 bases). The receptor was isolated from a man aged 60-69 years with COVID-19, enrolled during active disease. Here the CDR3 reads CASSSFFGGETQYF. CDR3 bases: TGTGCCAGCAGCTCGTTTTTTGGCGGGGAGACCCAGTACTTC.